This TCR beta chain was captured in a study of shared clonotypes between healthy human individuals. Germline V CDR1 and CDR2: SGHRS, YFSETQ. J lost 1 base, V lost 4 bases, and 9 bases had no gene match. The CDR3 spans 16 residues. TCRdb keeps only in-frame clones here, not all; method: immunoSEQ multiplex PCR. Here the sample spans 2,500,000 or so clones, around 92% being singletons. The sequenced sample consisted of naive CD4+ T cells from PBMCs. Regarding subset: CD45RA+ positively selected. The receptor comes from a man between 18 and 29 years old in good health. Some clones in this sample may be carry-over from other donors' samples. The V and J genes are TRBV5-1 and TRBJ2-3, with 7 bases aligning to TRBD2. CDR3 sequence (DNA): TGCGCCAGCAGCCCGGGGAGGGAGCACCGCACAGATACGCAGTATTTT. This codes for CASSPGREHRTDTQYF.